The text below deals with one TCR beta chain. These data belong to a study of blood T cell repertoires in COVID-19. The germline V gene has CDR1 ENHRY and CDR2 SYGVKD. The V end was cut by 7 bases, the J end by 8 bases, with 17 bases between. The CDR3 loop spans 13 amino acids. The assay was immunoSEQ multiplex PCR, and TCRdb's table has in-frame clones only and misses some. The sample includes fewer than 200,000 clones, roughly 80% of them seen just once. This chain uses TRBV10-3 with TRBJ1-2; D perhaps matches TRBD1 (5 bases). The receptor was derived from a woman in her thirties or forties with COVID-19, enrolled during active disease. Source material: peripheral blood. CDR3 nucleotide sequence: TGTGCCATCACTACAGGCCCTTCACGGGGCTACACCTTC. Its translation: CAITTGPSRGYTF.